This TCR beta chain stems from a study of cytomegalovirus exposure and HLA in healthy donors. Study-level findings and limits: An analysis done earlier found most TCR beta V segments productive about 87% or about 30% of the time. TCR beta chain V- and J-gene trimming was linked, in a later analysis, to a missense variant in DCLRE1C.

Concerning this clone itself: Its antigen is as yet unknown.

Germline CDR1 and CDR2: MGHRA and YSYEKL. CDR3 length equals 13 residues. With 4 bases removed from V and 3 bases from J, the gap between germline ends came to 10 bases. Primers included in the PCR were 60 Vbeta and 13 Jbeta primers. TCRdb's table, derived via immunoSEQ multiplex PCR, lists solely in-frame clones and lacks some. The listing contains 60,000 to 75,000 clones. The chain links TRBV4-1 to TRBJ2-7, with a weak D call TRBD1 (6 bases). The origin of this receptor is a woman in her twenties or thirties in good health and CMV-seronegative. Material for sequencing was PBMCs. CDR3 protein: CASSPGQLYEQYF. CDR3 bases: TGCGCCAGCAGCCCGGGACAACTCTACGAGCAGTACTTC.